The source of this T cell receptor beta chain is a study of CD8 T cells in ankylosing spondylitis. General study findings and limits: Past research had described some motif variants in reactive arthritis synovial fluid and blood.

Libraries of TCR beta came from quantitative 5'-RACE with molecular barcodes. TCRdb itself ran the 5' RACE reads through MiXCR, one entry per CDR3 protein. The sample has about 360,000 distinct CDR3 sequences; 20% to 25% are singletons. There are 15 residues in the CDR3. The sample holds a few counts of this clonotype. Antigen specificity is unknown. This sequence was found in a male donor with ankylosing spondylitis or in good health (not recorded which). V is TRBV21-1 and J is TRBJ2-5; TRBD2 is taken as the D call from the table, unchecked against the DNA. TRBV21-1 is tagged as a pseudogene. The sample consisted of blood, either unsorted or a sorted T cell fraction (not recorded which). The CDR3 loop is CASSKACRSGETQYF. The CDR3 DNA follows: TGTGCCAGCAGCAAAGCTTGCCGGAGCGGCGAGACCCAGTACTTC.